Here is one TCR beta chain with its context. Its antigen is as yet unknown. The library was made from cDNA and included unique molecular identifiers. Input amounts of 1 to 10 million T cells were used. These gave about 500,000 cDNA molecules, so each molecule approximated one T cell. TCRdb independently ran MiXCR on the PCR reads; one entry per CDR3 protein. The data show fewer than 850,000 distinct CDR3 sequences, around 46% seen once. V dropped 0 bases and J dropped 5 bases, with 21 bases sitting between them. This CDR3 has 18 amino acids. Germline CDR1 SGDLS, CDR2 YYNGEE. These data are taken from a study of post-analysis software for immune sequencing data. Study outcomes and limitations: F-measure co-clustering was strong for batch-matched samples. Patients had higher frequencies than controls of roughly five TRBV segments, including TRBV5-6, TRBV5-1 and TRBV20-1.

Material for sequencing was blood. This chain joins TRBV9 and TRBJ2-1, with TRBD2 as a possible D gene (5 bases). The sequence was obtained from a girl between 10 and 17 years old with multiple sclerosis. The CDR3 is CASSVVVAGRGTDNEQFF. The CDR3 nucleotides are TGTGCCAGCAGCGTAGTCGTGGCGGGCCGGGGAACGGACAATGAGCAGTTCTTC.